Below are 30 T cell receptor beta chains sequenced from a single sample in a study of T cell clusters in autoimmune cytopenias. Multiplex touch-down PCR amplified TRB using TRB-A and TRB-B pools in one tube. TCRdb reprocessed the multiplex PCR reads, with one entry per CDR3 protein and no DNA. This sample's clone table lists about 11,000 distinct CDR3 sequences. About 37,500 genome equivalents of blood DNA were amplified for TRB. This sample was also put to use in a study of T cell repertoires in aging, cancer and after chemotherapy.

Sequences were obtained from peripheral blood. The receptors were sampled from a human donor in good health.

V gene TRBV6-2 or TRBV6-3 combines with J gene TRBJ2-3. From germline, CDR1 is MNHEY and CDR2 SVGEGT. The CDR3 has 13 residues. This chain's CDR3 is CASSYDYTDTQYF.

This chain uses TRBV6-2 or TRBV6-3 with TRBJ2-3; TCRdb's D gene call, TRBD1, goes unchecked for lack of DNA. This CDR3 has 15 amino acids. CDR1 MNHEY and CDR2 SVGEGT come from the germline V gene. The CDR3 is CASSYSGQSTDTQYF.

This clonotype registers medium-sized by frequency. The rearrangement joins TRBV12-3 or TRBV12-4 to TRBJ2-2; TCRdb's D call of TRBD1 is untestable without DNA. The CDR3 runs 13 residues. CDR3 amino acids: CASIQGGTGELFF.

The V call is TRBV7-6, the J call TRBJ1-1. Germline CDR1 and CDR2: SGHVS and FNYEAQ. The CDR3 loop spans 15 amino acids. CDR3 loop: CASSLGVGQNTEAFF.

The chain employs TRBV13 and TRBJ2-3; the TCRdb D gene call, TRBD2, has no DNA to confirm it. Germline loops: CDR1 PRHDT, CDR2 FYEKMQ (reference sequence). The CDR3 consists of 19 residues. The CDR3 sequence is CASSQSHRAAGKSTDTQYF. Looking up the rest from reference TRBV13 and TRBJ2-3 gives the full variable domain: AAGVIQSPRHLIKEKRETATLKCYPIPRHDTVYWYQQGPGQDPQFLISFYEKMQSDKGSIPDRFSAQQFSDYHSELNMSSLELGDSALYFCASSQSHRAAGKSTDTQYFGPGTRLTVL.

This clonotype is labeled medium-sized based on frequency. The CDR3 sequence is CSVALRPRTVPSTDTQYF. V usage is TRBV29-1 and J usage is TRBJ2-3; TCRdb calls TRBD1, which cannot be checked without DNA. The CDR3 loop spans 18 amino acids. The germline V gene encodes CDR1 SQVTM and CDR2 ANQGSEA.

CDR3 protein: CASSFRDQQETQYF. The rearrangement uses TRBV12-3 or TRBV12-4 and TRBJ2-5; TCRdb's D call, TRBD1, is unchecked because there is no DNA. The CDR3 is 14 amino acids.

CDR3: CAINEGREAFF. This chain connects TRBV19 to TRBJ1-1. The length of the CDR3 is 11 residues. Germline values: CDR1 LNHDA, CDR2 SQIVND (reference sequence).

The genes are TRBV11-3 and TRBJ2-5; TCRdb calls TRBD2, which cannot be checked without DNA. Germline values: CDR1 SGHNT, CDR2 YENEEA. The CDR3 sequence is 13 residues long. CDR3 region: CASSLQGGETQYF.

The CDR3 is CASSFGRGVSGANVLTF. The chain combines TRBV7-9 with TRBJ2-6; absent DNA, TCRdb's TRBD1 call cannot be checked. Germline V gene data show CDR1 as SEHNR and CDR2 as FQNEAQ (reference sequence). This CDR3 contains 17 residues.

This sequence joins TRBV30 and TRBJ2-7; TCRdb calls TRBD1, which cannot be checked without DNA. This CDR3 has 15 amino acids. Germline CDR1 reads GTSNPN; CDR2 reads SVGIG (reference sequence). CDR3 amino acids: CAWTPGAGGNYEQYF.

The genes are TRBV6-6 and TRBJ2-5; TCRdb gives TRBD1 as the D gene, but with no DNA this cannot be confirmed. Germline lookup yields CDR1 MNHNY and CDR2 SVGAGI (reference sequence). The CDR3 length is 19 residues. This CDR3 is CASSYTNRPGDRGRETQYF.

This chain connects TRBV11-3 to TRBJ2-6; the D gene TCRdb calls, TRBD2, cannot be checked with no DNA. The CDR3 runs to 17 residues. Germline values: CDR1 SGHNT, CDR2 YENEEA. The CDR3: CASSLPSGRPGANVLTF. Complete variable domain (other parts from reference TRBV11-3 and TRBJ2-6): EAGVVQSPRYKIIEKKQPVAFWCNPISGHNTLYWYLQNLGQGPELLIRYENEEAVDDSQLPKDRFSAERLKGVDSTLKIQPAELGDSAVYLCASSLPSGRPGANVLTFGAGSRLTVL.

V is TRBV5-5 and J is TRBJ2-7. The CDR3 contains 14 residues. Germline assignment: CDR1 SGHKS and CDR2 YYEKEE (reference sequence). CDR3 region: CASSPVFSGYEQYF.

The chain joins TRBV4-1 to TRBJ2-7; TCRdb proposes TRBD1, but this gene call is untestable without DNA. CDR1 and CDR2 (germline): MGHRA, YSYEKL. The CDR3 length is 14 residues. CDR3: CASSPGPTNYEQYF.

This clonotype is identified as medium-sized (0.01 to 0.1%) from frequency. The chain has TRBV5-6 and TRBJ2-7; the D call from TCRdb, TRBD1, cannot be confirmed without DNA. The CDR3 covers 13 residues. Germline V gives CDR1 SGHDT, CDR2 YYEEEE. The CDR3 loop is CASSFAGGSEQYF.

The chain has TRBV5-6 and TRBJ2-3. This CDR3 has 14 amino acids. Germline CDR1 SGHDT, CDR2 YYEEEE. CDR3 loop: CASSLDTITDTQYF.

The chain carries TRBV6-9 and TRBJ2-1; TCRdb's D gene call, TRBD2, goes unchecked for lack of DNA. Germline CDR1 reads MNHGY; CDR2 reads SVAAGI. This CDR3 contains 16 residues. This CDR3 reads CASSYPSSTPYNEQFF.

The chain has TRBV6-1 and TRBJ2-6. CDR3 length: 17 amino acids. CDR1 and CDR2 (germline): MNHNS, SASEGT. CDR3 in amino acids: CASSDSRTEPGANVLTF.

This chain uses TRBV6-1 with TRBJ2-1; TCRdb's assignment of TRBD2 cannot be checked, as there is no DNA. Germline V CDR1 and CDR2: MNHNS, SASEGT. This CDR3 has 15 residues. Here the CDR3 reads CASSDLGLAVSEQFF.

The CDR3 here is CASSGTSYYGYTF. This chain joins TRBV27 and TRBJ1-2; TCRdb returns TRBD1, unconfirmable since there is no DNA. This CDR3 region has 13 residues. Germline V CDR1 and CDR2: MNHEY, SMNVEV (reference sequence).

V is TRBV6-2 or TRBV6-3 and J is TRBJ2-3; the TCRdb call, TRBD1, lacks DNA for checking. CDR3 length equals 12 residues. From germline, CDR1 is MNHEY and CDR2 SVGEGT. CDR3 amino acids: CASTWAGDTQYF.

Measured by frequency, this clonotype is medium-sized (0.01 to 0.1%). CDR3 sequence reads: CSVDQYNEQFF. The chain has TRBV29-1 and TRBJ2-1. Germline assignment: CDR1 SQVTM and CDR2 ANQGSEA. The length of the CDR3 is 11 residues.

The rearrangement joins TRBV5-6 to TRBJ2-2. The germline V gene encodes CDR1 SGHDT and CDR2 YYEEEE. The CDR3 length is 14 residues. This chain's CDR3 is CASSGDLNTGELFF.

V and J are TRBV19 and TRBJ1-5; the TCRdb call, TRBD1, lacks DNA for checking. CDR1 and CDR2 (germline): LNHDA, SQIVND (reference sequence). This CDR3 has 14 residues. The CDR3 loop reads CASSLPGGYQPQHF.

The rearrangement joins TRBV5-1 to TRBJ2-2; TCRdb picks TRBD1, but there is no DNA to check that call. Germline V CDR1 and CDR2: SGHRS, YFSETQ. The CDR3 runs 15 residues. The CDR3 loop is CASSLGGGEAGELFF.

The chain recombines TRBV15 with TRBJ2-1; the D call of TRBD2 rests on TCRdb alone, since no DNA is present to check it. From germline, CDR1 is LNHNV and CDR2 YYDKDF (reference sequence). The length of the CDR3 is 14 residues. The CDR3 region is CATSTRTAENEQFF.

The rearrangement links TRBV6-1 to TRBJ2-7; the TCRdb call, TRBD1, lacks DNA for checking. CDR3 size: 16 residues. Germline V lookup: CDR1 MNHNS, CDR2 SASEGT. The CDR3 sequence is CASSEALRQSSYEQYF.

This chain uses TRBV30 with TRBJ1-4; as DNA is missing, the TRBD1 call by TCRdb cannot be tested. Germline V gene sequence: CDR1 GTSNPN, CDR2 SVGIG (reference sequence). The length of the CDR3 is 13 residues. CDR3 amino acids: CAWMVRGREKLFF.

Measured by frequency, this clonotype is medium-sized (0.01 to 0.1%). The CDR3 is CASSFSGGYTGELFF. The chain carries TRBV12-3 or TRBV12-4 and TRBJ2-2. The CDR3 totals 15 residues.